A single sample is the source of the 7 T cell receptor beta chains below, sequenced in a study of shared clonotypes between healthy human individuals (dated by TCRdb to 2018 to 2020). The library was produced with the immunoSEQ multiplex PCR assay. Sourced from immuneACCESS, this table was stored by TCRdb with only in-frame sequences that have V and J called. A share of the clones is absent; for the studies checked, an unresolved V gene accounts for under half, and the remainder has no known explanation. The sample table lists over 2 million clones, 85% to 95% of them with a count of one. The top ten clonotypes cover 0.13% of the sample. The source material was naive CD4+ T cells sorted from blood. What the cell subset or site label conveys for this sample: CD45RA+ positively selected. These receptors were obtained from a young man in good health.

Concerning this clone: The sample has other DNA sequences that encode this CDR3 too. The chain uses TRBV5-6 and TRBJ1-5; TRBD1 matches 7 bases. The CDR3 extends over 14 amino acids. Germline V gene data show CDR1 as SGHDT and CDR2 as YYEEEE. V lost 0 bases to trimming and J lost 5 bases; unmatched junction nucleotides: 2. This chain's CDR3 is CASSLGTGDQPQHF. CDR3 coding DNA: TGTGCCAGCAGCTTGGGGACAGGAGATCAGCCCCAGCATTTT.

The rearrangement uses TRBV7-9 and TRBJ2-5; a weak D match, TRBD1 (6 bases). Trimming shortened V by 5 bases and J by 1 base, and 11 bases separated the two germline ends. This CDR3 has 14 amino acids. Germline CDR1 SEHNR, CDR2 FQNEAQ (reference sequence). The CDR3 spells CASSIDRIQETQYF. The CDR3 DNA follows: TGTGCCAGCAGCATAGACAGGATCCAAGAGACCCAGTACTTC.

J is TRBJ2-2 and V is TRBV6-5; the D gene could be TRBD1 or TRBD2 (5 bases each). The germline V and J ends were trimmed by 6 bases and 3 bases, with 11 bases remaining between them. Germline CDR1 reads MNHEY; CDR2 reads SVGAGI. This CDR3 is 14 amino acids long. The CDR3 nucleotides are TGTGCCAGCAGGTCCGGGACCGACACCGGGGAGCTGTTTTTT. It yields the protein CASRSGTDTGELFF.

The rearrangement links TRBV30 to TRBJ1-2, with D unresolved. The CDR3 covers 13 residues. In germline, CDR1 is GTSNPN, CDR2 SVGIG (reference sequence). Deletions cut 7 bases from V and 5 bases from J, with 17 bases between. The CDR3 loop reads CASAWAENYGYTF. Here the CDR3 DNA reads TGTGCCTCGGCCTGGGCAGAAAATTATGGCTACACCTTC. Full variable domain (remainder filled in from reference TRBV30 and TRBJ1-2): SQTIHQWPATLVQPVGSPLSLECTVEGTSNPNLYWYRQAAGRGLQLLFYSVGIGQISSEVPQNLSASRPQDRQFILSSKKLLLSDSGFYLCASAWAENYGYTFGSGTRLTVV.

This chain uses TRBV5-6 with TRBJ2-5; 13 bases align to TRBD2. Germline trimming cut 1 base from V and 0 bases from J; bases unmatched to any gene: 3. Germline V gives CDR1 SGHDT, CDR2 YYEEEE. The CDR3 is made up of 17 amino acids. In DNA form, the CDR3 reads TGTGCCAGCAGCTTGAGACTAGCGGGGGGATACCAAGAGACCCAGTACTTC. This gives the protein CASSLRLAGGYQETQYF.

J is TRBJ2-5 and V is TRBV10-3; 11 nucleotides agree with TRBD2. This CDR3 is 15 amino acids long. Germline loops: CDR1 ENHRY, CDR2 SYGVKD. With V trimmed by 5 bases and J by 4 bases, 6 bases remained unmatched. In DNA, the CDR3 is TGTGCCATCAGTCGACTAGCGGGAAATCGAGAGACCCAGTACTTC. Residues: CAISRLAGNRETQYF.

This clone has only one observation. CDR3 DNA sequence: TGCGCCAGCAGCCCGGTGGGACAGGGGGCAGGTGGCTACACCTTC. Translated, it gives CASSPVGQGAGGYTF. This chain uses TRBV4-3 with TRBJ1-2; 12 nucleotides align to TRBD1. Germline V gene lookup returns CDR1 LGHNA and CDR2 YSLEER. CDR3 size: 15 residues. Germline trimming cut 4 bases from V and 7 bases from J; bases unmatched to any gene: 7.